The 2 T cell receptor beta chains presented below share a single source sample, sequenced in a study of persistence of HIV-infected CD4 T cells. The antigens for these receptors are not known. Sequencing used immunoSEQ version 4 in survey mode. The method was immunoSEQ multiplex PCR; TCRdb's version includes in-frame clones alone and lacks a portion of them. The data contain 35,000 to 45,000 clones, about 85% of them seen just once; the ten biggest clones take up approximately 1.6%. Lysates of CMV-infected fibroblasts at approximately 9.4 ug/mL stimulated these cells. CD40L-negative CD69-negative CD45RO-high memory CD4+ T cells were sorted as populations depleted of antigen-responding cells. This specimen consisted of CD4+ T cells sorted from PBMCs after approximately 19-hour stimulation, obtained from a patient who received antiretroviral therapy. The receptors were sampled from an adult man with HIV who was CMV-seropositive.

V gene TRBV3-1 (or the pseudogene TRBV3-2) combines with J gene TRBJ1-1, with D unresolved. Germline V gene data show CDR1 as LGHDT and CDR2 as YNNKEL (reference sequence). This CDR3 contains 12 residues. Between the trimmed V and J ends, which lost 2 bases and 8 bases, there was a span of 9 bases. CDR3 DNA: TGTGCCAGCAGCCAACAGAGTTCCGAAGCTTTCTTT. Encoded protein: CASSQQSSEAFF.

The chain links TRBV10-2 to TRBJ2-1; D is unresolved. The CDR3 consists of 12 residues. Looked up from germline, CDR1 is WSHSY and CDR2 is SAAADI. The V gene lost 7 bases and the J gene lost 6 bases, with 10 bases spanning the gap. The CDR3 spells CASNKRGNEQFF. The CDR3 DNA reads TGCGCCAGCAATAAGAGAGGCAATGAGCAGTTCTTC.